One and the same sample provided the 25 T cell receptor beta chains below, sequenced in a study of T cells in Graves' hyperthyroidism and ophthalmopathy. RNA transcripts served as the template for amplifying TCR beta CDR3 regions. In the first-round RT-PCR of the TCR CDR3, the HTBI primer set was used. TCRdb redid the calling of the multiplex PCR reads with MiXCR, one entry per CDR3 protein. This sample has about 360,000 distinct CDR3 sequences, with roughly 13% found just once. The sequencing input was blood. The receptors derive from a woman aged 18-29 years with Graves' hyperthyroidism.

This clonotype was detected a few times. J is TRBJ1-4 and V is TRBV9; D not resolved. The CDR3 runs 15 residues. Trimming stripped 0 bases from V and 5 bases from J, with 11 bases between. Per germline, CDR1 SGDLS and CDR2 YYNGEE. The CDR3 nucleotides read TGTGCCAGCAGCGTAGCTCCGGACTCGAATGAAAAACTGTTTTTT. It codes for CASSVAPDSNEKLFF.

This clonotype was seen ten or more times. The rearrangement links TRBV6-1 to TRBJ2-7; no clear D. The ends were cut back, 4 bases at V and 4 bases at J, with 5 bases in the middle. CDR3 length: 11 amino acids. Germline values: CDR1 MNHNS, CDR2 SASEGT. In nucleotides, the CDR3 is TGTGCCAGCAGTGCAACTTACGAGCAGTACTTC. It codes for CASSATYEQYF.

This clonotype was picked up a small number of times. The V and J genes are TRBV4-2 and TRBJ2-6; D is possibly TRBD2 (6 bases). The CDR3 is 20 residues long. The V end lost 4 bases, the J end lost 0 bases, and 22 bases lay between the germline ends. From germline, CDR1 is LGHNA and CDR2 YNFKEQ. The CDR3 sequence is CASSPTMRGVLVSGANVLTF. In nucleotides, the CDR3 is TGTGCCAGCAGCCCTACAATGCGGGGAGTACTGGTCTCTGGGGCCAACGTCCTGACTTTC.

V is TRBV28 and J is TRBJ2-7; D remains unclear. This CDR3 contains 12 residues. With 5 bases removed from V and 6 bases from J, the gap between germline ends came to 11 bases. The germline gives CDR1 MDHEN, CDR2 SYDVKM. CDR3 loop: CASSPRIIEQYF. CDR3 in DNA: TGTGCCAGCAGTCCCAGGATCATCGAGCAGTACTTC.

The chain combines TRBV30 with TRBJ2-3; D possibly corresponds to TRBD2 (6 bases). The length of the CDR3 is 14 residues. The germline gives CDR1 GTSNPN, CDR2 SVGIG (reference sequence). V was clipped by 1 base and J by 4 bases, with 12 bases between them. CDR3 protein: CAWSAREIADTQYF. CDR3 DNA sequence: TGTGCCTGGAGTGCGCGGGAAATCGCAGATACGCAGTATTTT. Variable domain in full (rest from reference TRBV30 and TRBJ2-3): SQTIHQWPATLVQPVGSPLSLECTVEGTSNPNLYWYRQAAGRGLQLLFYSVGIGQISSEVPQNLSASRPQDRQFILSSKKLLLSDSGFYLCAWSAREIADTQYFGPGTRLTVL.

On this clonotype: It may be a read error: a sequence one base away is much more abundant. This chain links TRBV6-1 with TRBJ2-7; D is perhaps TRBD2 (6 bases). The germline V gene encodes CDR1 MNHNS and CDR2 SASEGT. The CDR3 is made up of 15 amino acids. V dropped 5 bases and J dropped 7 bases, with 21 bases sitting between them. The CDR3 coding sequence is TGTGCCAGCAGTTTCGAGCGGAGGGGTCGCGGTGAGCAGTACTTC. Residues: CASSFERRGRGEQYF.

This clonotype was recorded at least ten times. This chain uses TRBV2 with TRBJ1-1, with 8 bases aligning to TRBD1. Germline loops: CDR1 SNHLY, CDR2 FYNNEI. This CDR3 has 15 amino acids. Losses at the gene ends were 3 bases for V and 1 base for J; bases not matched to a gene: 4. In nucleotides, the CDR3 is TGTGCCAGCAGTGATCAGGGGGCAGCGAACACTGAAGCTTTCTTT. It encodes CASSDQGAANTEAFF.

This clonotype was seen repeatedly, ten times or more. This rearrangement joins TRBV11-2 to TRBJ2-3, with 13 bases aligning to TRBD2. Trimming cost V 5 bases and J 4 bases; bases outside gene matches: 3. From germline, CDR1 is SGHAT and CDR2 FQNNGV. The CDR3 spans 15 residues. CDR3 coding DNA: TGTGCCAGCAGCCGGACTAGCGGGAGCCCAGATACGCAGTATTTT. Translating gives CASSRTSGSPDTQYF.

V gene TRBV3-1 combines with J gene TRBJ1-3; D uncertain. Trimming left V 4 bases short and J 0 bases short, with 10 bases between. The CDR3 has 15 amino acids. CDR1 and CDR2 from the germline V gene are LGHDT and YNNKEL (reference sequence). CDR3 bases: TGTGCCAGCAGCCGTCAGGACTTCTCTGGAAACACCATATATTTT. This gives the protein CASSRQDFSGNTIYF.

This clonotype was detected only a few times. A much larger clone is a single base away; this may be a read error. The chain is built from TRBV10-3 and TRBJ2-5, with 8 bases lining up with TRBD2. CDR1 is ENHRY and CDR2 is SYGVKD in the germline V gene. V shed 6 bases and J 4 bases; nucleotides not matched to a gene: 10. This CDR3 contains 15 residues. For the CDR3, the DNA is TGTGCCATCAGGATGGGACTAGTGGGAGGAGAGACCCAGTACTTC. Translated, it gives CAIRMGLVGGETQYF.

This clonotype has ten or more counts. V is TRBV13 and J is TRBJ2-7, with TRBD2 as a possible D gene (5 bases). The length of the CDR3 is 15 residues. Trimming took 5 bases from V and 1 from J, leaving 15 bases between them. Germline V gene data show CDR1 as PRHDT and CDR2 as FYEKMQ (reference sequence). The CDR3 protein is CASSESLAGSYEQYF. The CDR3 nucleotides are TGTGCCAGCAGCGAATCCCTAGCAGGATCCTACGAGCAGTACTTC.

Many counts were recorded for this clonotype. The CDR3 DNA reads as TGTGCCAGTCGGACTAGCGGGAGGAATGAGCAGTTCTTC. Translating it yields CASRTSGRNEQFF. V usage is TRBV14 and J usage is TRBJ2-1; 14 bases are shared with TRBD2. Germline assignment: CDR1 SGHDN and CDR2 FVKESK. V lost 9 bases and J lost 7; bases outside the gene matches: 2. The CDR3 spans 13 residues.

This clonotype was seen repeatedly, ten times or more. This chain joins TRBV6-1 and TRBJ2-5, with 7 nucleotides matching TRBD1. The germline V gene has CDR1 MNHNS and CDR2 SASEGT. This CDR3 has 14 residues. The junction had 8 bases not matched to a gene; V was cut back by 5 bases and J by 5 bases. CDR3 nucleotides: TGTGCCAGCAGTCCACAGGGGTTCGGGGAGACCCAGTACTTC. Its translation: CASSPQGFGETQYF.

Ten or more counts support this clonotype. The chain has TRBV20-1 and TRBJ2-2; 7 bases line up with TRBD2. The V gene end was trimmed by 6 bases and the J gene end by 2 bases; junction bases not matched to a gene: 6. The CDR3 is 14 amino acids. CDR1 is DFQATT, CDR2 SNEGSKA, per germline (reference sequence). As DNA, the CDR3 is TGCAGTGCCCGAAGCGGGACCAACACCGGGGAGCTGTTTTTT. Translating gives CSARSGTNTGELFF.

This clonotype came up many times. This chain connects TRBV6-1 to TRBJ1-5; the match to TRBD1 covers 8 bases. Germline V gives CDR1 MNHNS, CDR2 SASEGT. J was trimmed by 7 bases and V by 0 bases; bases with no gene match: 8. The CDR3 has 16 residues. The CDR3 region is CASSEAMAGGVQPQHF. In nucleotides, the CDR3 is TGTGCCAGCAGTGAAGCAATGGCAGGGGGCGTCCAGCCCCAGCATTTT.

This clonotype was found many times. This chain links TRBV28 with TRBJ1-2, with 9 nucleotides matching TRBD1. The CDR3 spans 17 residues. CDR1 is MDHEN, CDR2 SYDVKM, per germline. J lost 0 bases, V lost 7 bases, and 12 bases had no gene match. This CDR3 is CASILKTGGIANYGYTF. Written as DNA, the CDR3 is TGTGCCAGCATCCTGAAGACAGGGGGAATAGCTAACTATGGCTACACCTTC.

The chain carries TRBV10-3 and TRBJ2-5, with 11 bases aligning to TRBD2. The CDR3 loop spans 15 amino acids. Looked up from germline, CDR1 is ENHRY and CDR2 is SYGVKD. After removal of 6 bases from V and 6 bases from J, the junction contained 9 bases not matched to a gene. CDR3 sequence: CAISPSGGNKKTQYF. The DNA of the CDR3 is TGTGCCATCAGCCCTAGCGGGGGGAATAAGAAGACCCAGTACTTC.

The chain recombines TRBV19 with TRBJ2-1, with TRBD1 identical over 11 bases. The CDR3 totals 13 residues. J gave up 8 bases and V 6 bases, and 3 bases lay outside the gene matches. From germline, CDR1 is LNHDA and CDR2 SQIVND (reference sequence). The CDR3 reads CASRRTGGDEQFF. The CDR3 DNA follows: TGTGCCAGTAGACGGACAGGGGGCGATGAGCAGTTCTTC. Complete variable domain (other parts from reference TRBV19 and TRBJ2-1): DGGITQSPKYLFRKEGQNVTLSCEQNLNHDAMYWYRQDPGQGLRLIYYSQIVNDFQKGDIAEGYSVSREKKESFPLTVTSAQKNPTAFYLCASRRTGGDEQFFGPGTRLTVL.

This clonotype has ten or more counts. The chain joins TRBV20-1 to TRBJ1-3; TRBD1 matches at 10 bases. After removal of 6 bases from V and 2 bases from J, the junction contained 4 bases not matched to a gene. This CDR3 region has 14 residues. CDR1 and CDR2 (germline): DFQATT, SNEGSKA (reference sequence). CDR3 loop: CSATGTGAGNTIYF. The CDR3 DNA reads TGCAGTGCAACCGGGACAGGGGCTGGAAACACCATATATTTT.

This chain connects TRBV3-2 to TRBJ2-7; the table calls TRBD2, which could not be checked here. TRBV3-2 counts as a pseudogene. The CDR3 length is 12 residues. CDR3 region: CASSQGRPEEYF. In DNA, the CDR3 is TGTGCCAGCAGCCAGGGGAGACCGGAGGAGTACTTC.

The gene calls are TRBV3-1 and TRBJ1-6; D remains unclear. V gave up 1 base and J gave up 6 bases, with 19 bases separating them. CDR1 is LGHDT and CDR2 is YNNKEL in the germline V gene (reference sequence). This CDR3 is 18 amino acids long. This CDR3 is CASSQAARYRVGNSPLHF. The CDR3 nucleotides read TGTGCCAGCAGCCAAGCGGCCCGTTATAGGGTTGGTAATTCACCCCTCCACTTT.

This clonotype was observed at least ten times. The chain is built from TRBV30 and TRBJ1-2, with TRBD1 matching over 7 bases. The germline CDR1 and CDR2 sequences are GTSNPN and SVGIG (reference sequence). Unmatched junction bases numbered 8, after V lost 7 bases and J lost 6 bases. This CDR3 spans 12 amino acids. In nucleotides, the CDR3 is TGTGCCTCCTCCGGGACAGTCCATGGCTACACCTTC. Its protein product is CASSGTVHGYTF.

This clonotype was seen more than once but under ten times. One end of the junction varies from germline; a read error may be responsible. This sequence joins TRBV5-1 and TRBJ2-2; possibly TRBD2 for D (6 bases). CDR1 SGHRS and CDR2 YFSETQ come from the germline V gene. The CDR3 covers 13 residues. CDR3 DNA sequence: TGCGCCACCAGCGGGTCTAACACCGGGGAGCTGTTTTTT. This gives the protein CATSGSNTGELFF.

This clonotype has a count of ten or more. The V gene is TRBV19, the J gene TRBJ2-5; TRBD1 or TRBD2 may be the D gene (5 bases each). This CDR3 is 14 amino acids long. Between the trimmed V and J ends, which lost 3 bases and 1 base, there was a span of 9 bases. In germline, CDR1 is LNHDA, CDR2 SQIVND (reference sequence). CDR3 sequence (DNA): TGTGCCAGTAGTATCATGGGGACCCAAGAGACCCAGTACTTC. Translated, it gives CASSIMGTQETQYF.

The rearrangement uses TRBV19 and TRBJ2-1; D may correspond to TRBD1 or TRBD2 (5 bases each). CDR3 length equals 14 residues. The V gene's germline CDR1 is LNHDA and CDR2 SQIVND (reference sequence). Deletions cut 5 bases from V and 9 bases from J, with 17 bases between. The CDR3 region is CASSLGTPLGEQFF. As DNA, the CDR3 is TGTGCCAGTAGTTTGGGGACCCCCCTGGGTGAGCAGTTCTTC.